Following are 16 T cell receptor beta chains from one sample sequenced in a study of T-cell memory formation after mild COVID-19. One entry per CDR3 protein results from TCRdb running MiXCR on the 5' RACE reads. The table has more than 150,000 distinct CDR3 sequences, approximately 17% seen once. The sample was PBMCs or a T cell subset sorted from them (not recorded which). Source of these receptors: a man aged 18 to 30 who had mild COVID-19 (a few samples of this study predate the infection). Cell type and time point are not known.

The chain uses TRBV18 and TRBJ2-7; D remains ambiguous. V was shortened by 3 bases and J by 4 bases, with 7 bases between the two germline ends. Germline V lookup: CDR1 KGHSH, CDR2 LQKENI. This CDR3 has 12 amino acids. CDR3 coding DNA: TGTGCCAGCTCACCTCATCTGTACGAGCAGTACTTC. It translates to CASSPHLYEQYF.

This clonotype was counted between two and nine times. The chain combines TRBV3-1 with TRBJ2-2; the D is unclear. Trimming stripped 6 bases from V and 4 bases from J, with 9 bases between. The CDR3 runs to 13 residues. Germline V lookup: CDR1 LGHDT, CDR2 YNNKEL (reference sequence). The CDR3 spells CASRHRSTGELFF. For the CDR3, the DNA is TGTGCCAGCAGACACCGGAGCACCGGGGAGCTGTTTTTT.

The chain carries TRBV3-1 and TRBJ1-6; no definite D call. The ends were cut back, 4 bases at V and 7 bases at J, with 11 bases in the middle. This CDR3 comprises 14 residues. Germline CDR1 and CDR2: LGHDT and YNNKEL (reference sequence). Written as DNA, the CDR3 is TGTGCCAGCAGCCCGCAAGACACGAATTCACCCCTCCACTTT. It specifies CASSPQDTNSPLHF.

The DNA of the CDR3 is TGTGCCAGCAGCTGGACAGGGTCGGAGACCCAGTACTTC. It is translated as CASSWTGSETQYF. V and J are TRBV11-3 and TRBJ2-5; 8 nucleotides agree with TRBD1. The CDR3 extends over 13 amino acids. With 4 bases clipped from V and 5 bases from J, the junction kept 3 bases outside the gene matches. Germline V gene sequence: CDR1 SGHNT, CDR2 YENEEA. Based on the CDR3 plus reference TRBV11-3 and TRBJ2-5, the full variable domain is EAGVVQSPRYKIIEKKQPVAFWCNPISGHNTLYWYLQNLGQGPELLIRYENEEAVDDSQLPKDRFSAERLKGVDSTLKIQPAELGDSAVYLCASSWTGSETQYFGPGTRLLVL.

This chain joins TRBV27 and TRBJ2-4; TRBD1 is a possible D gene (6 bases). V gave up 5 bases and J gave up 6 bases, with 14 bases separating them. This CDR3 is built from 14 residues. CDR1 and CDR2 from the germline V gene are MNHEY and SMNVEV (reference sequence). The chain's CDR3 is CASSTRLQGNIQYF. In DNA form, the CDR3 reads TGTGCCAGCAGTACCCGCTTACAGGGAAACATTCAGTACTTC.

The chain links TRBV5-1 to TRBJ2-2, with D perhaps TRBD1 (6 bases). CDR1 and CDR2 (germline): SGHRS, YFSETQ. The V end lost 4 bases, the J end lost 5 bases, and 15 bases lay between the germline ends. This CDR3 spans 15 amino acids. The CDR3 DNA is TGCGCCAGCAGCGGCAGGGGAATGGTGACCGGGGAGCTGTTTTTT. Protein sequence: CASSGRGMVTGELFF. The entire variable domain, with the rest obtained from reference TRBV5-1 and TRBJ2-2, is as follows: KAGVTQTPRYLIKTRGQQVTLSCSPISGHRSVSWYQQTPGQGLQFLFEYFSETQRNKGNFPGRFSGRQFSNSRSEMNVSTLELGDSALYLCASSGRGMVTGELFFGEGSRLTVL.

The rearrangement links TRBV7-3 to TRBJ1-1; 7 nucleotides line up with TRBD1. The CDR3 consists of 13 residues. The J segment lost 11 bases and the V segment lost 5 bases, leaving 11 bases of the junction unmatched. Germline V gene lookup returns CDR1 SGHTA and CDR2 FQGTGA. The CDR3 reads CASSRPQGRGAFF. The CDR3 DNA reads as TGTGCCAGCAGCCGACCACAGGGGCGGGGCGCTTTCTTT.

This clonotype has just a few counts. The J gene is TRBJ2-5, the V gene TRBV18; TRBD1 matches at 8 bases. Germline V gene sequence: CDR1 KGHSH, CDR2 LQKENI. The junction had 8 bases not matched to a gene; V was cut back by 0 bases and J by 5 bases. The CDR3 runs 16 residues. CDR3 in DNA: TGTGCCAGCTCACCACCGCGAGGACAGGGTAGGGAGACCCAGTACTTC. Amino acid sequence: CASSPPRGQGRETQYF.

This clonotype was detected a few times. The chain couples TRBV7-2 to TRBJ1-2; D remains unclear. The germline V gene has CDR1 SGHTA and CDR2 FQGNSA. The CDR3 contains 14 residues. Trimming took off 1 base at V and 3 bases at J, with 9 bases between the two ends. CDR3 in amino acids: CASSLVPQDYGYTF. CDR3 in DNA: TGTGCCAGCAGCTTAGTCCCTCAGGACTATGGCTACACCTTC.

Here the CDR3 reads CASKLNGELFF. As DNA, the CDR3 is TGCGCCAGCAAATTGAACGGGGAGCTGTTTTTT. The chain has TRBV5-1 and TRBJ2-2; the D is unclear. V was pared by 6 bases and J by 7 bases, with 7 bases between. Per the germline V gene, CDR1 is SGHRS and CDR2 is YFSETQ. This CDR3 region has 11 residues. The whole variable domain, remainder taken from reference TRBV5-1 and TRBJ2-2, is KAGVTQTPRYLIKTRGQQVTLSCSPISGHRSVSWYQQTPGQGLQFLFEYFSETQRNKGNFPGRFSGRQFSNSRSEMNVSTLELGDSALYLCASKLNGELFFGEGSRLTVL.

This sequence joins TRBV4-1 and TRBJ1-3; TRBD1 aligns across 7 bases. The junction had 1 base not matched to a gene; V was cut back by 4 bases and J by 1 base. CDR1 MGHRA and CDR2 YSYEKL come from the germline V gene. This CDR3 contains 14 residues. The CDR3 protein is CASSRQGSGNTIYF. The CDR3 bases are TGCGCCAGCAGCCGACAGGGATCTGGAAACACCATATATTTT.

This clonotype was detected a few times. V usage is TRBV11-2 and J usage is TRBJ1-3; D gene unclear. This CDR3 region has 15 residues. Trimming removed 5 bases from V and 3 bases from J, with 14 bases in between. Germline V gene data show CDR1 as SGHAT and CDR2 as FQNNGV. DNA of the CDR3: TGTGCCAGCAGCCTAACCAGTCCTGGTGGAAACACCATATATTTT. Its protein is CASSLTSPGGNTIYF.

The CDR3 spells CASSSTGTSGGYNEQFF. The DNA of the CDR3 is TGTGCCAGCAGCTCGACCGGGACTAGCGGGGGATACAATGAGCAGTTCTTC. V and J are TRBV7-3 and TRBJ2-1; TRBD2 matches 14 bases. The CDR3 extends over 17 amino acids. Germline-derived CDR1 and CDR2 are SGHTA and FQGTGA. Losses at the gene ends were 4 bases for V and 4 bases for J; bases not matched to a gene: 6.

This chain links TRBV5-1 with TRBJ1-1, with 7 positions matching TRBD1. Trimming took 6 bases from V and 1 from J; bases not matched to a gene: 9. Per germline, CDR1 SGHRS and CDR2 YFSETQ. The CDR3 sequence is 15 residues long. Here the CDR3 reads CASTYRTGSNTEAFF. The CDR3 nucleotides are TGCGCCAGCACCTATAGGACAGGATCGAACACTGAAGCTTTCTTT.

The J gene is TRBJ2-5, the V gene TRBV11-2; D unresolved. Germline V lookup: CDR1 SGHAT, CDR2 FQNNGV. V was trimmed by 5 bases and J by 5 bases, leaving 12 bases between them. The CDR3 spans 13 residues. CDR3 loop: CASSKTPAETQYF. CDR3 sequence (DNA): TGTGCCAGCAGCAAGACCCCGGCCGAGACCCAGTACTTC.

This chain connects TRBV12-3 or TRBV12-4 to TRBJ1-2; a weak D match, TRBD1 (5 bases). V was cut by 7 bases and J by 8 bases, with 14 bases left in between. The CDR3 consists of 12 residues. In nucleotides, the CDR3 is TGTGCCAGCACCTGGGGGGGAAGCGGCTACACCTTC. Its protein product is CASTWGGSGYTF.